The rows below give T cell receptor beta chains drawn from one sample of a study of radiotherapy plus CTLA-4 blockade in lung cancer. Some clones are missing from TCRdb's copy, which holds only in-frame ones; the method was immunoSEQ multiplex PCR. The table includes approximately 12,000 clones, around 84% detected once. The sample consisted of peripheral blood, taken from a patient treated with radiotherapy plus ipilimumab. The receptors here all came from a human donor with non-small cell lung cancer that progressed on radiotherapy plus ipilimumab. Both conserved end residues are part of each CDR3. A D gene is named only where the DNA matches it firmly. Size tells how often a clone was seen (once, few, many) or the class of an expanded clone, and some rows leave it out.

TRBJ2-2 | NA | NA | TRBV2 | CASRLTVTGELFF | TGTGCCAGCAGATTGACAGTAACCGGGGAGCTGTTTTTT
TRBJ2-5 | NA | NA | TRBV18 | CASSPTETQYF | TGTGCCAGCTCACCCACTGAGACCCAGTACTTC
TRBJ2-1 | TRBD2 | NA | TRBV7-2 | CASSSHIAGGNEQFF | TGTGCCAGCAGCTCACATATAGCGGGGGGCAATGAGCAGTTCTTC
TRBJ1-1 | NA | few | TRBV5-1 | CASSFDSLNTEAFF | TGCGCCAGCAGCTTTGACAGTTTGAACACTGAAGCTTTCTTT
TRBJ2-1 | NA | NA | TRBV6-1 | CASSEPGKNEQFF | TGTGCCAGCAGTGAACCAGGGAAGAATGAGCAGTTCTTC
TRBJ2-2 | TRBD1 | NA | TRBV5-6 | CASSLVQGAFLVAGELFF | TGTGCCAGCAGCTTGGTTCAGGGGGCCTTCTTGGTAGCCGGGGAGCTGTTTTTT
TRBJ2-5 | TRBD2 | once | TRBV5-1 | CASRDLAGGQQETQYF | TGCGCCAGCAGAGATCTGGCGGGGGGCCAACAAGAGACCCAGTACTTC
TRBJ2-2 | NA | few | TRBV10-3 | CAISLPRDSGELFF | TGTGCCATCAGTCTCCCGAGGGACTCCGGGGAGCTGTTTTTT
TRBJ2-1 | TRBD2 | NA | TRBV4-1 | CASSQGVQRGVGSNEQFF | TGCGCCAGCAGCCAAGGGGTACAGCGGGGGGTGGGATCAAATGAGCAGTTCTTC
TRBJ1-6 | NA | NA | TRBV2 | CASSLDRDVGFPLHF | TGTGCCAGCAGTTTGGACCGGGATGTGGGGTTTCCCCTCCACTTT
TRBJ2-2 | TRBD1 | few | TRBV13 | CASSQDRGNTGELFF | TGTGCCAGCAGCCAGGACAGGGGAAACACCGGGGAGCTGTTTTTT
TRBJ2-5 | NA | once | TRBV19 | CASSIQASRQETQYF | TGTGCCAGTAGTATACAGGCCAGCCGCCAAGAGACCCAGTACTTC
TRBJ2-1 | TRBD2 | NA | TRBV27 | CASSEGLAGFNEQFF | TGTGCCAGCAGTGAAGGACTAGCGGGGTTTAATGAGCAGTTCTTC
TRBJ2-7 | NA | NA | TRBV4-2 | CASSQEAGDEQYF | TGTGCCAGCAGCCAAGAAGCAGGCGACGAGCAGTACTTC
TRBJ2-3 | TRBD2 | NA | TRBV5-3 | CARSFGTTRGLLPYF | TGTGCCAGAAGCTTCGGCACAACTCGGGGACTATTACCGTATTTT
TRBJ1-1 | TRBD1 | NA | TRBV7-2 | CASRQGGRNTEAFF | TGTGCCAGCAGACAGGGGGGAAGAAACACTGAAGCTTTCTTT
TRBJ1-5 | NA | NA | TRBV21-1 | CASSKAFWRDRTNQPQHF | TGTGCCAGCAGCAAAGCTTTCTGGCGGGACAGGACCAATCAGCCCCAGCATTTT
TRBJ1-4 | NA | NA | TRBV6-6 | CASRGRGGKEKLFF | TGTGCCAGTCGGGGCAGGGGAGGGAAAGAAAAACTGTTTTTT
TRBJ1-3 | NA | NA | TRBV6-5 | CATSRGSGNTIYF | TGTGCCACCAGCAGGGGCTCTGGAAACACCATATATTTT
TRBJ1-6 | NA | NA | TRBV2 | CASSDRGSSYNSPLHF | TGTGCCAGCAGTGATAGAGGGAGCTCCTATAATTCACCCCTCCACTTT
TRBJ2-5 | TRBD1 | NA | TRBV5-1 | CASSYASGGQETQYF | TGCGCCAGCAGCTACGCTTCAGGGGGCCAAGAGACCCAGTACTTC
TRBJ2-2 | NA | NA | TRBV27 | CASTFSRGNTGELFF | TGTGCCAGCACCTTCTCCAGGGGAAACACCGGGGAGCTGTTTTTT
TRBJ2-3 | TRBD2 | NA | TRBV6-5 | CASSYSASGGGDTQYF | TGTGCCAGCAGTTACTCGGCTAGCGGGGGCGGGGATACGCAGTATTTT
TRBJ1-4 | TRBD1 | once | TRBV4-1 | CASSPATGLSEKLLF | TGCGCCAGCAGCCCAGCGACAGGGCTAAGCGAAAAACTGTTATTT
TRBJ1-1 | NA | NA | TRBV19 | CASSIDLVQNTEAFF | TGTGCCAGTAGTATAGATCTAGTGCAGAACACTGAAGCTTTCTTT
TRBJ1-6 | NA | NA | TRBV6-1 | CASSADMGDSPLHF | TGTGCCAGCAGTGCCGACATGGGCGATTCACCCCTCCACTTT
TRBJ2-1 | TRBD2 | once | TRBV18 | CASSLASGGGDEQFF | TGTGCCAGCTCACTGGCTAGCGGGGGAGGCGATGAGCAGTTCTTC
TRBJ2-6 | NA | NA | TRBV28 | CASSGPDPTQSRANVLTF | TGTGCCAGCAGTGGGCCTGATCCGACACAAAGTCGGGCCAACGTCCTGACTTTC
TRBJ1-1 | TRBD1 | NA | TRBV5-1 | CASSSGQSNTEAFF | TGCGCCAGCAGCTCGGGACAGTCGAACACTGAAGCTTTCTTT
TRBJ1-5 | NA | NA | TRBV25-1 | CASSDASQPQHF | TGTGCCAGCAGTGATGCCAGTCAGCCCCAGCATTTT
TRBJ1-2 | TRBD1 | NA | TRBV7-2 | CASSLRDSSYGYTF | TGTGCCAGCAGCTTAAGGGACAGCTCCTATGGCTACACCTTC
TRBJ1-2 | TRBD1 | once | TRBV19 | CASSSTGGGGYTF | TGTGCCAGTAGTTCCACAGGGGGCGGCGGCTACACCTTC
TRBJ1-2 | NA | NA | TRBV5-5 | CASSLEWSGNYGYTF | TGTGCCAGCAGCTTGGAGTGGTCGGGAAACTATGGCTACACCTTC